This T cell receptor (beta chain) was recovered during a study of blood T cells in healthy people across ages. General observations from the study: A strong correlation was seen between TCR beta diversity and naive T cell percentage.

The draw of peripheral blood yielded ten milliliters from each donor. Every sample had a minimum of 6 million PBMCs isolated. Combining a sample-barcoded 5' primer with a J-beta primer mix, a second PCR ran for roughly 6 to 11 cycles. MiXCR was run by TCRdb on the 5' RACE reads, yielding one entry per CDR3 protein. The sample has some 1,500,000 distinct CDR3 sequences, 35% to 45% seen once. This clonotype has more than one count but fewer than ten. Its antigen is unidentified. The sequence was obtained from a woman younger than 35 in good health. The specimen sequenced was blood.

The CDR3 spells CASSPEGSRYQPQHF. CDR3 in DNA: TGTGCCAGCAGTCCGGAGGGCAGTCGGTATCAGCCCCAGCATTTT. The V and J genes are TRBV7-9 and TRBJ1-5; D is ambiguous. V dropped 6 bases and J dropped 5 bases, with 17 bases sitting between them. The CDR3 loop spans 15 amino acids. Germline CDR1 SEHNR, CDR2 FQNEAQ (reference sequence).